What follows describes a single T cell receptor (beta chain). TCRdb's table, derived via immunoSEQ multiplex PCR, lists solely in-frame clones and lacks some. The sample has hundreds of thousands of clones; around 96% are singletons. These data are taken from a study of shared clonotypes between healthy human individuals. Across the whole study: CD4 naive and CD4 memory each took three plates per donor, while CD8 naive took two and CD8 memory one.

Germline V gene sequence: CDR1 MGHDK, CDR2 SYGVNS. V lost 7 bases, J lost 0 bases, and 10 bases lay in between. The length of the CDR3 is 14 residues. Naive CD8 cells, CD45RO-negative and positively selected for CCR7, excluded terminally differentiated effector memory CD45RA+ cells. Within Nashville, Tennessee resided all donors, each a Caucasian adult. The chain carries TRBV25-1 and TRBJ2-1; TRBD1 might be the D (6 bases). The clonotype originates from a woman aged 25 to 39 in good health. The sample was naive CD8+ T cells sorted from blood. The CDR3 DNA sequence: TGTGCCAGCAACCTGGACAGCTCCTACAATGAGCAGTTCTTC. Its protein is CASNLDSSYNEQFF.